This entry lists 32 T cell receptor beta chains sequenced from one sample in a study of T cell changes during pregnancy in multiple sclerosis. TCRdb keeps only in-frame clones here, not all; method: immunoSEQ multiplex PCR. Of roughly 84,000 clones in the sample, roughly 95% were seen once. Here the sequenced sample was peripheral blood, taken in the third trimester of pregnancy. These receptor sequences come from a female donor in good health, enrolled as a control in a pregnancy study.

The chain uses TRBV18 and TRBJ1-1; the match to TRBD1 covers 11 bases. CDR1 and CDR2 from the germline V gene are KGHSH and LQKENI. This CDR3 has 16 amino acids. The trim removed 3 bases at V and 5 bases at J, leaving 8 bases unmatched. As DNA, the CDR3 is TGTGCCAGCTCACCCGGACAGGGGGCGGCGGCTACTGAAGCTTTCTTT. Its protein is CASSPGQGAAATEAFF.

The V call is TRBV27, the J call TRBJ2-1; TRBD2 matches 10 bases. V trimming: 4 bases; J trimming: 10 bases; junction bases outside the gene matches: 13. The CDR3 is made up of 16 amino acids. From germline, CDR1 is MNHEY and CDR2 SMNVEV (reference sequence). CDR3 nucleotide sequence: TGTGCCAGCAGTTCGAGTTCGCTAGCGGGAGCGGGGGAGCAGTTCTTC. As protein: CASSSSSLAGAGEQFF.

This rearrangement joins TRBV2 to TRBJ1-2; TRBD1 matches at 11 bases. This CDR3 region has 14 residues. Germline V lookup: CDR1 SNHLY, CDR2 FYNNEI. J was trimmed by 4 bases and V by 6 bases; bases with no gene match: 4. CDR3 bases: TGTGCCAGCAGGGGGACAGGGGGGATCTATGGCTACACCTTC. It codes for CASRGTGGIYGYTF.

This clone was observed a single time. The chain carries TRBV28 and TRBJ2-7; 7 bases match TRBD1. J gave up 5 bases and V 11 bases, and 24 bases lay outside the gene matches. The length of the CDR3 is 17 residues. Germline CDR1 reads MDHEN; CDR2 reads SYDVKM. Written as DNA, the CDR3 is TGTGCCGCCGGACGGCAGGACAGGATGTTTAAAGCGGACGAGCAGTACTTC. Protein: CAAGRQDRMFKADEQYF.

The CDR3 here is CASSQVPAGEYEQYF. The CDR3 DNA reads TGTGCCAGCAGCCAAGTCCCAGCGGGAGAGTACGAGCAGTACTTC. The chain recombines TRBV14 with TRBJ2-7; 8 bases agree with TRBD2. This CDR3 is built from 15 residues. The V segment lost 1 base and the J segment 4 bases; nucleotides outside the gene matches: 6. In germline, CDR1 is SGHDN, CDR2 FVKESK.

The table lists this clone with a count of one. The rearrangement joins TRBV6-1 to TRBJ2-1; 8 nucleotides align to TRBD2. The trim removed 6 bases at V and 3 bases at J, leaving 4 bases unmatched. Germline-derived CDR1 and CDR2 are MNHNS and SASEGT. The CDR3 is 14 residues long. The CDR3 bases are TGTGCCAGCAGCAAGGGACTAGACTACAATGAGCAGTTCTTC. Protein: CASSKGLDYNEQFF.

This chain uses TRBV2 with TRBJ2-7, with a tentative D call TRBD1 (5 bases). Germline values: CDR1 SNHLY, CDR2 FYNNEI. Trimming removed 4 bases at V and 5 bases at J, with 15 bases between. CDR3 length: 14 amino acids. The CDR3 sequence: CASSVVQGGDEQYF. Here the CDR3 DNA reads TGTGCCAGCAGTGTGGTTCAGGGCGGAGACGAGCAGTACTTC.

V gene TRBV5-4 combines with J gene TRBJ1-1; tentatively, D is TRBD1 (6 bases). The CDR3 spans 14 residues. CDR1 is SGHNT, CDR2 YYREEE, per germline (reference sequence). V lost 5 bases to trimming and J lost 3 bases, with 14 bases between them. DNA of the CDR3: TGTGCCAGCAGTCAGGGGCCGGTCGACACTGAAGCTTTCTTT. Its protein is CASSQGPVDTEAFF. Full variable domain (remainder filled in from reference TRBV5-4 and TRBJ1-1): ETGVTQSPTHLIKTRGQQVTLRCSSQSGHNTVSWYQQALGQGPQFIFQYYREEENGRGNFPPRFSGLQFPNYSSELNVNALELDDSALYLCASSQGPVDTEAFFGQGTRLTVV.

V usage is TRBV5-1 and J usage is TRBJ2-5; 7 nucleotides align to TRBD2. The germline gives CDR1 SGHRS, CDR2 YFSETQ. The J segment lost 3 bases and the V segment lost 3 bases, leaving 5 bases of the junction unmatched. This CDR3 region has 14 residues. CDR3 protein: CASSWGGEEETQYF. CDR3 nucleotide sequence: TGCGCCAGCAGCTGGGGAGGGGAGGAAGAGACCCAGTACTTC.

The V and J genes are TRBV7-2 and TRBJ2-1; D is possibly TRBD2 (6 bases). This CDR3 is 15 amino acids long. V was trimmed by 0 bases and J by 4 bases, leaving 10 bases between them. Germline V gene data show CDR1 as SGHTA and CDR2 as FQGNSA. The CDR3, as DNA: TGTGCCAGCAGCTTAGCGGCTAGCGTGTACAATGAGCAGTTCTTC. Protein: CASSLAASVYNEQFF. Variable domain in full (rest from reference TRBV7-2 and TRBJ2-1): GAGVSQSPSNKVTEKGKDVELRCDPISGHTALYWYRQSLGQGLEFLIYFQGNSAPDKSGLPSDRFSAERTGGSVSTLTIQRTQQEDSAVYLCASSLAASVYNEQFFGPGTRLTVL.

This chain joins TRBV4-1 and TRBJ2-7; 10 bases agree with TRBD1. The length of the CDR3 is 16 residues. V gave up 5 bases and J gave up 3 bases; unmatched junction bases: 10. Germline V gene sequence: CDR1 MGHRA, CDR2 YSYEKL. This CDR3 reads CASSTTGTGENYEQYF. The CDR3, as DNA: TGCGCCAGCAGCACAACAGGGACAGGGGAAAACTACGAGCAGTACTTC.

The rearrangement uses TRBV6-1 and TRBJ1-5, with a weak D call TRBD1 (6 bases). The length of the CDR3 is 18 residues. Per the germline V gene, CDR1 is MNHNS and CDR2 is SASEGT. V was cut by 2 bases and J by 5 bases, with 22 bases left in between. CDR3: CASSERPRGAPMYQPQHF. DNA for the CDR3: TGTGCCAGCAGTGAACGACCTCGGGGGGCCCCAATGTATCAGCCCCAGCATTTT.

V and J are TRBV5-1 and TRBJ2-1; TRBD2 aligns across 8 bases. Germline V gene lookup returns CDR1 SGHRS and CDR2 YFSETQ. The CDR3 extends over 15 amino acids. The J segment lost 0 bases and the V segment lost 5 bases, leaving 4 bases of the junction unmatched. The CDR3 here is CASRLADSSYNEQFF. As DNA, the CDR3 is TGCGCCAGCAGACTAGCGGATAGCTCCTACAATGAGCAGTTCTTC.

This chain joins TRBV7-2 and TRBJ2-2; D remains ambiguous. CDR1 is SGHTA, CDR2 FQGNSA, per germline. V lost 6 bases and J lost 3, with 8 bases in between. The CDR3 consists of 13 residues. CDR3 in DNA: TGTGCCAGCAGTCCTCAGGACACCGGGGAGCTGTTTTTT. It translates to CASSPQDTGELFF. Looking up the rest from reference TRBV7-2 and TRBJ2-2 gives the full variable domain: GAGVSQSPSNKVTEKGKDVELRCDPISGHTALYWYRQSLGQGLEFLIYFQGNSAPDKSGLPSDRFSAERTGGSVSTLTIQRTQQEDSAVYLCASSPQDTGELFFGEGSRLTVL.

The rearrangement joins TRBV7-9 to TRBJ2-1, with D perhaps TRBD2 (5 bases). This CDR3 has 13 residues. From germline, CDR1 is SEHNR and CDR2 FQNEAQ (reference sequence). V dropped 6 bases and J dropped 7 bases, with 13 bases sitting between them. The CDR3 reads CASSHIRGNEQFF. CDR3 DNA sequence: TGTGCCAGCAGTCACATCCGGGGTAATGAGCAGTTCTTC.

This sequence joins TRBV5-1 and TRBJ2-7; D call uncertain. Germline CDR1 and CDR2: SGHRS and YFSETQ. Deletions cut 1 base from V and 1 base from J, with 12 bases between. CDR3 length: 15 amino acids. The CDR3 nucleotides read TGCGCCAGCAGCTTGTTAGCCCTGGATTCCTACGAGCAGTACTTC. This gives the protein CASSLLALDSYEQYF.

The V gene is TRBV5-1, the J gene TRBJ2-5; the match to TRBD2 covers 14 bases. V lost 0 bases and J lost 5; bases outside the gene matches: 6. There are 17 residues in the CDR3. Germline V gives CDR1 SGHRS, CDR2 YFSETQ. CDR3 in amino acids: CASSLGLAGGPGETQYF. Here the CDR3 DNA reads TGCGCCAGCAGCTTGGGACTAGCGGGAGGGCCGGGGGAGACCCAGTACTTC.

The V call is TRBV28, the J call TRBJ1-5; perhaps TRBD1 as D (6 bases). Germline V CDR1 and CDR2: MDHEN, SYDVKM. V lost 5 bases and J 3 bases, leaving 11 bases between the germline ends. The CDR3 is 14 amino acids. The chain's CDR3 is CASSLTGNNQPQHF. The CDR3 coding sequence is TGTGCCAGCAGTCTCACAGGGAACAATCAGCCCCAGCATTTT.

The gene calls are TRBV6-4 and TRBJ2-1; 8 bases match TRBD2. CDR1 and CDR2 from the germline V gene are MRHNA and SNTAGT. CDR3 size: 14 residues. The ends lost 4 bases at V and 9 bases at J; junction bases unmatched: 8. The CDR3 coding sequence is TGTGCCAGCAGTGCCCGGGAGGGCCGGCTTGAGCAGTTCTTC. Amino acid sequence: CASSAREGRLEQFF.

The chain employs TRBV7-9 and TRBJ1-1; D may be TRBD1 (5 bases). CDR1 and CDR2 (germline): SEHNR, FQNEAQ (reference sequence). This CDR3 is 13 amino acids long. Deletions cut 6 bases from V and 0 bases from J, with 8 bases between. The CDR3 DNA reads TGTGCCAGCAGAGCAGGGCTGAACACTGAAGCTTTCTTT. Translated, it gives CASRAGLNTEAFF.

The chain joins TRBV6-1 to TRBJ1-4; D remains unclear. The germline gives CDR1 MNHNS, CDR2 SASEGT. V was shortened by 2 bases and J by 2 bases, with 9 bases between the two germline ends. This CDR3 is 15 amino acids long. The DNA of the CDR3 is TGTGCCAGCAGTGAAACGGGGAGGACTAATGAAAAACTGTTTTTT. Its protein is CASSETGRTNEKLFF.

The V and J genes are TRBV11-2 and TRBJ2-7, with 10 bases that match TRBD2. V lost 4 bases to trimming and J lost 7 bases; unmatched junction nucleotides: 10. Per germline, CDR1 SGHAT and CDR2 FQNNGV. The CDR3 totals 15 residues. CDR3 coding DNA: TGTGCCAGCAGCTCGTCAGCGGGAGGGCCTCGGGAGCAGTACTTC. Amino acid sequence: CASSSSAGGPREQYF. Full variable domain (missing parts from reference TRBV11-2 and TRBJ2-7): EAGVAQSPRYKIIEKRQSVAFWCNPISGHATLYWYQQILGQGPKLLIQFQNNGVVDDSQLPKDRFSAERLKGVDSTLKIQPAKLEDSAVYLCASSSSAGGPREQYFGPGTRLTVT.

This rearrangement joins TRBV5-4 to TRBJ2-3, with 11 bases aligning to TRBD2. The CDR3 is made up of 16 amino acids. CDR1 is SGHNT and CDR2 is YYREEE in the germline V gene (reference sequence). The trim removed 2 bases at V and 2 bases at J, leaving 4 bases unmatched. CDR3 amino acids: CASSFGLAGSTDTQYF. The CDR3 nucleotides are TGTGCCAGCAGCTTTGGACTAGCGGGTTCCACAGATACGCAGTATTTT.

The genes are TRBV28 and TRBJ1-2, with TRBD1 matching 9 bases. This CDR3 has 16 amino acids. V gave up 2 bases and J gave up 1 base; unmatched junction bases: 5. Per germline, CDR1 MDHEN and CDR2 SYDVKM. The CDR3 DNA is TGTGCCAGCAGTTTACCCGGGACAGGGAGTAACTATGGCTACACCTTC. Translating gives CASSLPGTGSNYGYTF.

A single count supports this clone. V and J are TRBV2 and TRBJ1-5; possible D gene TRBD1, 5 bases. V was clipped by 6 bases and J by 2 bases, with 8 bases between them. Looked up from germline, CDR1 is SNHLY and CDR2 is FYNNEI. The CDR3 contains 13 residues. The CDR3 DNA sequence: TGTGCCAGCAGGGTCAGGGGCAATCAGCCCCAGCATTTT. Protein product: CASRVRGNQPQHF. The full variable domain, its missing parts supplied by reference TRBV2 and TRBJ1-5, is EPEVTQTPSHQVTQMGQEVILRCVPISNHLYFYWYRQILGQKVEFLVSFYNNEISEKSEIFDDQFSVERPDGSNFTLKIRSTKLEDSAMYFCASRVRGNQPQHFGDGTRLSIL.

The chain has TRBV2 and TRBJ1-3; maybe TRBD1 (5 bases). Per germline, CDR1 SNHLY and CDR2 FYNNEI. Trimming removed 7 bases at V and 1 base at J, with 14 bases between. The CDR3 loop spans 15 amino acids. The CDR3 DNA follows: TGTGCCAGCATGGCAGGAAGGGGATCTGGAAACACCATATATTTT. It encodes CASMAGRGSGNTIYF.

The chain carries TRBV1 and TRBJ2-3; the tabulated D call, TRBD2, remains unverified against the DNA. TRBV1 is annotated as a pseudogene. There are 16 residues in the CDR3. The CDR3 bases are TGCACCAGCAGCCAAGACGGGTGGCGGAGGATAGATACGCAGTATTTT. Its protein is CTSSQDGWRRIDTQYF.

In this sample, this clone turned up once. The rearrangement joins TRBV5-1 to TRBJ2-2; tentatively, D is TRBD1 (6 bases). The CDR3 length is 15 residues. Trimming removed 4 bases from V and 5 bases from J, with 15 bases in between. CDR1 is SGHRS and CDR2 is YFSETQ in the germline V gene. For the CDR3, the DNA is TGCGCCAGCAGCCCCCCTCGAGGGGGAACCGGGGAGCTGTTTTTT. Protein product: CASSPPRGGTGELFF.

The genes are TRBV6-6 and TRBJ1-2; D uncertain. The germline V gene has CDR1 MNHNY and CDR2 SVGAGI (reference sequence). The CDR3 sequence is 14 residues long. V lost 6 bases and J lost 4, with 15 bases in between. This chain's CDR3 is CASSLPDGLYGYTF. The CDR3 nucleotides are TGTGCCAGCAGCCTACCCGACGGACTCTATGGCTACACCTTC.

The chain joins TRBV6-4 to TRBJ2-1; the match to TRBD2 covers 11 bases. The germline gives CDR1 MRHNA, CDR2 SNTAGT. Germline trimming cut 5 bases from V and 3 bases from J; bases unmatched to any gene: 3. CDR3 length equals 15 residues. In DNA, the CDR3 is TGTGCCAGCAGTCCGACTAGCGGGGTCTACAATGAGCAGTTCTTC. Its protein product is CASSPTSGVYNEQFF.

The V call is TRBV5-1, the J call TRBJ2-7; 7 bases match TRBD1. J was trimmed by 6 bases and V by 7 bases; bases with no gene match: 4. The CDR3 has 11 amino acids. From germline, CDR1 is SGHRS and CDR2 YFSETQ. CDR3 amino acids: CASRQGLEQYF. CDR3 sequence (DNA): TGCGCCAGCCGACAGGGTCTCGAGCAGTACTTC.

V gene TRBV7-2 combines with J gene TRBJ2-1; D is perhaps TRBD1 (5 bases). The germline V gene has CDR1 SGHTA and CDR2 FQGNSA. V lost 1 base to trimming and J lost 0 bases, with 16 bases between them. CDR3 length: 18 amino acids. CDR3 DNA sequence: TGTGCCAGCAGCTTAGTTATAGGGGTGCCTTCCTCCTACAATGAGCAGTTCTTC. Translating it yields CASSLVIGVPSSYNEQFF.